This record concerns one T cell receptor (beta chain) sequence. As yet, its antigen is unknown. The data were taken from a study of shared clonotypes between healthy human individuals. The wider study: Donors, aged 18 to 49, were two women and three men. Points from the study as a whole: What naive subsets generally showed was a larger estimated richness than memory subsets showed.

Terminally differentiated effector memory CD45RA+ cells were excluded from the naive CD8 cells, which were CD45RO-negative and positively selected for CCR7. This CDR3 is 16 amino acids long. Trimming cost V 2 bases and J 0 bases; bases outside gene matches: 6. CDR1 and CDR2 from the germline V gene are SEHNR and FQNEAQ (reference sequence). Measured with immunoSEQ multiplex PCR; TCRdb has only the in-frame clones, and not every one. The sample lists more than 2 million clones, 93% seen once, with 1.5% to 2% in the top ten. The TCR sequence derives from a man younger than 35 in good health. Some clones in this sample may be carry-over from other donors' samples. This sequence joins TRBV7-9 and TRBJ1-2; 7 nucleotides align to TRBD1. Sequenced material: naive CD8+ T cells from PBMCs. This CDR3 reads CASSLSGTEANYGYTF. CDR3 DNA: TGTGCCAGCAGCTTATCCGGGACAGAAGCTAACTATGGCTACACCTTC. Variable domain in full (rest from reference TRBV7-9 and TRBJ1-2): DTGVSQNPRHKITKRGQNVTFRCDPISEHNRLYWYRQTLGQGPEFLTYFQNEAQLEKSRLLSDRFSAERPKGSFSTLEIQRTEQGDSAMYLCASSLSGTEANYGYTFGSGTRLTVV.